Listed here are 13 T cell receptor beta chains from one sample, sequenced in a study of blood T cells in healthy people across ages. A sample-barcoded 5' primer and a J-beta primer mix were used in a second PCR of about 7 to 12 cycles. MiXCR, run by TCRdb on the 5' RACE reads, gives a single entry per CDR3 protein. Here the sample spans about 780,000 distinct CDR3 sequences, about 46% being singletons. The sample was blood. All receptors derive from a man aged 80 or over in good health.

This clonotype was observed a few times. The chain uses TRBV12-3 or TRBV12-4 and TRBJ1-4; D gene unclear. Trimming cost V 6 bases and J 7 bases, with 12 bases left between them. The CDR3 runs 13 residues. CDR3 residues: CASRPSAVEKLFF. Written as DNA, the CDR3 is TGTGCCAGCAGGCCCTCGGCGGTTGAAAAACTGTTTTTT.

This CDR3 reads CASSPSGREYNEQFF. The CDR3 nucleotides read TGCGCCAGCAGCCCTAGCGGGAGGGAATACAATGAGCAGTTCTTC. V usage is TRBV4-1 and J usage is TRBJ2-1; 12 bases line up with TRBD2. This CDR3 has 15 amino acids. Per the germline V gene, CDR1 is MGHRA and CDR2 is YSYEKL. Trimming removed 4 bases from V and 4 bases from J; junction bases left unmatched: 2.

This chain links TRBV5-1 with TRBJ1-1, with TRBD1 as a possible D gene (5 bases). Per germline, CDR1 SGHRS and CDR2 YFSETQ. CDR3 length: 14 amino acids. Trimming shortened V by 0 bases and J by 7 bases, and 13 bases separated the two germline ends. The CDR3 sequence: CASSLEGRFGEAFF. As DNA, the CDR3 is TGCGCCAGCAGCTTGGAGGGGCGGTTCGGTGAAGCTTTCTTT.

This clonotype was counted once. The chain links TRBV27 to TRBJ2-5; D may be TRBD1 (5 bases). This CDR3 has 15 amino acids. Trimming stripped 4 bases from V and 5 bases from J, with 17 bases between. Germline loops: CDR1 MNHEY, CDR2 SMNVEV (reference sequence). As DNA, the CDR3 is TGTGCCAGCAGTTACTCGTTAGGGAACAGGGAGACCCAGTACTTC. It specifies CASSYSLGNRETQYF.

In its sample, this clonotype was seen once. V gene TRBV5-1 combines with J gene TRBJ1-5; perhaps TRBD1 as D (6 bases). Looked up from germline, CDR1 is SGHRS and CDR2 is YFSETQ. This CDR3 has 15 residues. Trimming took off 1 base at V and 3 bases at J, with 11 bases between the two ends. The CDR3 DNA is TGCGCCAGCAGCTTGCTGGGACAAATCAATCAGCCCCAGCATTTT. Encoded protein: CASSLLGQINQPQHF.

The V and J genes are TRBV9 and TRBJ2-1, with D possibly TRBD2 on 6 matching bases. The J call may be in error: the DNA end matches TRBJ2-7 better. CDR1 is SGDLS, CDR2 YYNGEE, per germline. The CDR3 extends over 13 amino acids. The CDR3 sequence is CASSLGGWNEQYF. The CDR3 nucleotides read TGTGCCAGCAGCCTGGGGGGTTGGAATGAGCAGTACTTC.

V usage is TRBV10-3 and J usage is TRBJ2-5, with D perhaps matching TRBD1 (5 bases). The closer fit of TRBJ2-7 to the DNA end suggests the J call may be wrong. This CDR3 contains 16 residues. The germline V gene encodes CDR1 ENHRY and CDR2 SYGVKD. The chain's CDR3 is CAISVGTGLNSYEQYF. As DNA, the CDR3 is TGTGCCATCAGTGTTGGTACAGGCCTGAATTCATACGAGCAGTACTTC.

This clonotype was detected many times. This sequence joins TRBV5-1 and TRBJ2-1, with D maybe TRBD1 (6 bases). CDR3 length equals 17 residues. V lost 0 bases to trimming and J lost 4 bases, with 17 bases between them. In germline, CDR1 is SGHRS, CDR2 YFSETQ. CDR3 in amino acids: CASSLAPPDRSYNEQFF. For the CDR3, the DNA is TGCGCCAGCAGCTTGGCCCCGCCCGACAGGTCATACAATGAGCAGTTCTTC. The full variable domain, with the rest looked up from reference TRBV5-1 and TRBJ2-1, is KAGVTQTPRYLIKTRGQQVTLSCSPISGHRSVSWYQQTPGQGLQFLFEYFSETQRNKGNFPGRFSGRQFSNSRSEMNVSTLELGDSALYLCASSLAPPDRSYNEQFFGPGTRLTVL.

This clonotype was observed a handful of times. The rearrangement uses TRBV7-9 and TRBJ2-5; the match to TRBD2 covers 9 bases. V lost 3 bases to trimming and J lost 5 bases; unmatched junction nucleotides: 4. CDR1 and CDR2 (germline): SEHNR, FQNEAQ (reference sequence). The CDR3 is made up of 14 amino acids. The CDR3 region has the DNA TGTGCCAGCAGCTTTAGCGGGAGTGCGGAGACCCAGTACTTC. Encoded protein: CASSFSGSAETQYF. The full variable domain, completed using reference TRBV7-9 and TRBJ2-5, is DTGVSQNPRHKITKRGQNVTFRCDPISEHNRLYWYRQTLGQGPEFLTYFQNEAQLEKSRLLSDRFSAERPKGSFSTLEIQRTEQGDSAMYLCASSFSGSAETQYFGPGTRLLVL.

The V call is TRBV30, the J call TRBJ1-1, with a tentative D call TRBD1 (6 bases). Looked up from germline, CDR1 is GTSNPN and CDR2 is SVGIG (reference sequence). The CDR3 spans 16 residues. The V end was cut by 0 bases, the J end by 1 base, with 15 bases between. In nucleotides, the CDR3 is TGTGCCTGGAGTGTACGGGGGCCCGGGGGGAACACTGAAGCTTTCTTT. This gives the protein CAWSVRGPGGNTEAFF.

The sample holds a few counts of this clonotype. The V call is TRBV5-1, the J call TRBJ2-3; tentative D call: TRBD2 (6 bases). Germline V gene lookup returns CDR1 SGHRS and CDR2 YFSETQ. This CDR3 spans 17 amino acids. V lost 4 bases and J lost 6, with 24 bases in between. The CDR3 coding sequence is TGCGCCAGCAGCCAACGCATAATGAGGGCGGGATGGGATACGCAGTATTTT. It yields the protein CASSQRIMRAGWDTQYF.

This chain joins TRBV6-2 or TRBV6-3 and TRBJ1-1; no clear D gene. V lost 2 bases, J lost 1 base, and 11 bases lay in between. Germline CDR1 MNHEY, CDR2 SVGEGT. The CDR3 consists of 15 residues. The CDR3 region has the DNA TGTGCCAGCAGTTACGACCGGCGAGGGAACACTGAAGCTTTCTTT. It is translated as CASSYDRRGNTEAFF.

V is TRBV7-2 and J is TRBJ1-3; a weak D match, TRBD1 (5 bases). The CDR3 extends over 15 amino acids. Per germline, CDR1 SGHTA and CDR2 FQGNSA. Trimming cost V 5 bases and J 0 bases, with 11 bases left between them. This chain's CDR3 is CASSLAGTSGNTIYF. The DNA for the CDR3 is TGTGCCAGCAGCCTGGCGGGGACCTCTGGAAACACCATATATTTT.